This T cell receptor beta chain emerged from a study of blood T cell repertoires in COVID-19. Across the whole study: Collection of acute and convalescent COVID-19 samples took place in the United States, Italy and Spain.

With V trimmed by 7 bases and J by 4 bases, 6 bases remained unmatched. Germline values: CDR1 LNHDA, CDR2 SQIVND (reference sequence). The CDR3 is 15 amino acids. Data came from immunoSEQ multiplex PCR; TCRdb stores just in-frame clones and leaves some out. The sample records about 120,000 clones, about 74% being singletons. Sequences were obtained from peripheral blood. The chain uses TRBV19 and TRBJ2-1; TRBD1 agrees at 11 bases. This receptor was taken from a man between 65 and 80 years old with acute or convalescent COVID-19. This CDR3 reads CASTSGTGGYNEQFF. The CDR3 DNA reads TGTGCCAGTACCTCCGGGACAGGGGGATACAATGAGCAGTTCTTC. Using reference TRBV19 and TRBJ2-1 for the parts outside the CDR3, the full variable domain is DGGITQSPKYLFRKEGQNVTLSCEQNLNHDAMYWYRQDPGQGLRLIYYSQIVNDFQKGDIAEGYSVSREKKESFPLTVTSAQKNPTAFYLCASTSGTGGYNEQFFGPGTRLTVL.